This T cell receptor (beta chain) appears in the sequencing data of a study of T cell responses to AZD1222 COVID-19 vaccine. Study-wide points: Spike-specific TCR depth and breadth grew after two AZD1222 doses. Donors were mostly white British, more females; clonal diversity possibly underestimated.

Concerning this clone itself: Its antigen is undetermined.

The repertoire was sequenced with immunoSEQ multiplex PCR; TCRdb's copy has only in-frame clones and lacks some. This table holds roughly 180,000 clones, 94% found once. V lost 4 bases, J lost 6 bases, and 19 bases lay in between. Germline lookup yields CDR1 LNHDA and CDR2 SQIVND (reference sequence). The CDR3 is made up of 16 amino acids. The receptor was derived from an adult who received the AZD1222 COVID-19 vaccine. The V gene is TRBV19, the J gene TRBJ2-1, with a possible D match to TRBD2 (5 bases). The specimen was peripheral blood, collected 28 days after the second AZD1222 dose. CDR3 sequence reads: CASSTRGRRGRNEQFF. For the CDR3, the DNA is TGTGCCAGTAGTACAAGAGGACGACGAGGGCGCAATGAGCAGTTCTTC.